Below, 4 T cell receptor beta chains from the same sample are listed, as sequenced in a study of T cell responses to AZD1222 COVID-19 vaccine. TCRdb's copy holds only in-frame clones and misses some; the assay was immunoSEQ multiplex PCR. Of around 180,000 clones in the sample, about 90% were seen once. The material sequenced was peripheral blood, taken on day 0 of AZD1222 vaccination. The receptors here all came from an adult in good health.

The V and J genes are TRBV3-1 (or the pseudogene TRBV3-2) and TRBJ1-4; D not resolved. The germline gives CDR1 LGHDT, CDR2 YNNKEL (reference sequence). Between the trimmed V and J ends, which lost 2 bases and 0 bases, there was a span of 7 bases. This CDR3 region has 15 residues. CDR3: CASSQSSATNEKLFF. The CDR3 DNA reads TGTGCCAGCAGCCAAAGCTCTGCAACTAATGAAAAACTGTTTTTT.

V is TRBV27 and J is TRBJ2-2; D ambiguous. CDR1 and CDR2 (germline): MNHEY, SMNVEV (reference sequence). The CDR3 sequence is 18 residues long. The germline V and J ends were trimmed by 6 bases and 0 bases, with 20 bases remaining between them. The CDR3 loop reads CASSPFSRQPSNTGELFF. CDR3 nucleotide sequence: TGTGCCAGCAGCCCATTTAGTCGGCAGCCATCGAACACCGGGGAGCTGTTTTTT.

This clone appeared a single time. V gene TRBV30 combines with J gene TRBJ1-2; D is uncertain. In germline, CDR1 is GTSNPN, CDR2 SVGIG (reference sequence). Trimming cost V 1 base and J 6 bases, with 6 bases left between them. The CDR3 totals 11 residues. DNA for the CDR3: TGTGCCTGGAGTGGCCTCCATGGCTACACCTTC. Encoded protein: CAWSGLHGYTF.

The J gene is TRBJ1-2, the V gene TRBV6-1, with D maybe TRBD1 (6 bases). The germline gives CDR1 MNHNS, CDR2 SASEGT. The CDR3 runs to 18 residues. V dropped 4 bases and J dropped 0 bases, with 21 bases sitting between them. The CDR3 coding sequence is TGTGCCAGCAGTGGAGCCGCGAGACAGGCCCCAGCTAACTATGGCTACACCTTC. Protein: CASSGAARQAPANYGYTF.